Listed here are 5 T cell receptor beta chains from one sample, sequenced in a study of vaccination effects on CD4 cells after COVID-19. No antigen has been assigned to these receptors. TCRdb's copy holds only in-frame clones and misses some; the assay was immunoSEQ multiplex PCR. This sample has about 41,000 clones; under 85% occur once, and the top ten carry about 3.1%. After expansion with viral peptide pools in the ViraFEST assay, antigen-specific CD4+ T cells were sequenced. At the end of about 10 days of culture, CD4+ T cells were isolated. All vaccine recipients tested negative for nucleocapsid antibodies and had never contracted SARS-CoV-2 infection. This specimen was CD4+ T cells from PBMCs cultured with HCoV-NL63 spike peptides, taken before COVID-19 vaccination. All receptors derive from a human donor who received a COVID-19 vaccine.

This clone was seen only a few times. CDR3 coding DNA: TGTGCCAGCAGCCACCAACCGGGACCCCCATATGGCTACACCTTC. It encodes CASSHQPGPPYGYTF. The J gene is TRBJ1-2, the V gene TRBV14; D is possibly TRBD1 (5 bases). Germline assignment: CDR1 SGHDN and CDR2 FVKESK. The length of the CDR3 is 15 residues. V was shortened by 3 bases and J by 5 bases, with 16 bases between the two germline ends.

CDR3 sequence: CASSPVWGSDSPLHF. In nucleotides, the CDR3 is TGTGCCAGCTCACCAGTTTGGGGGTCGGACTCACCCCTCCACTTT. The chain is built from TRBV18 and TRBJ1-6, with D possibly matching TRBD1 (5 bases). Germline CDR1 KGHSH, CDR2 LQKENI. Trimming removed 2 bases from V and 10 bases from J, with 15 bases in between. The CDR3 contains 15 residues.

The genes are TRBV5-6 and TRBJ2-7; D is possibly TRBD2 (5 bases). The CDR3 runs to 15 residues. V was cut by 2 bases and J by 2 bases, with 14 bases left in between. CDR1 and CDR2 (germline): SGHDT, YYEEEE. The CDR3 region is CASSFTDGDPYEQYV. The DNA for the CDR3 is TGTGCCAGCAGCTTTACCGACGGGGATCCCTACGAGCAGTACGTC.

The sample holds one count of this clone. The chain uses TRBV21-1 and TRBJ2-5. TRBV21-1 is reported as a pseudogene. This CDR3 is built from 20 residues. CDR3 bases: TGTGCCAGCAGCAGGTTCGACCTCCGGCCCCGGGACCATGAGAAAGAGACCCAGTACTTC. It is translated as CASSRFDLRPRDHEKETQYF.

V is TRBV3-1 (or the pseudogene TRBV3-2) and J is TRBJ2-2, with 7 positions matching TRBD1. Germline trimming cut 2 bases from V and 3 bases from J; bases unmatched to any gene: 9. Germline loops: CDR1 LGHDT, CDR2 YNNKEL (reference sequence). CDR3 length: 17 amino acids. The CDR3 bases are TGTGCCAGCAGCCAAAGATCGGCGACAGGGCACACCGGGGAGCTGTTTTTT. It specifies CASSQRSATGHTGELFF.